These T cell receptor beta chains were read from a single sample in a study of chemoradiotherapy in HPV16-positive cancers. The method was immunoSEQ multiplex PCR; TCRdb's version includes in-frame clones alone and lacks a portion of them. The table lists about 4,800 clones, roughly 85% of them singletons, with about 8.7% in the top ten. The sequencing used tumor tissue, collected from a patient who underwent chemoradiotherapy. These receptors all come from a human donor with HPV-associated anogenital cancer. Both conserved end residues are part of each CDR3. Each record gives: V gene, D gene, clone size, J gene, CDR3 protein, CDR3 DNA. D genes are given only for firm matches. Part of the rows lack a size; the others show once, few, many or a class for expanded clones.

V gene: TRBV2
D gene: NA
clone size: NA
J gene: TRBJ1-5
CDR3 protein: CASSERGSSNQPQHF
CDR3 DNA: TGTGCCAGCAGTGAAAGAGGAAGCAGCAATCAGCCCCAGCATTTT

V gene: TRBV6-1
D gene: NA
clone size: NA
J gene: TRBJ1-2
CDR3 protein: CASQKGGHYGYTF
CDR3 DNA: TGTGCCAGCCAAAAGGGGGGACACTATGGCTACACCTTC

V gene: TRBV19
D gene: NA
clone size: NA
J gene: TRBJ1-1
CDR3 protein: CASSTSRQVPNTEALF
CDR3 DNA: TGTGCCAGTAGTACATCCCGACAGGTTCCGAACACTGAAGCTCTCTTT

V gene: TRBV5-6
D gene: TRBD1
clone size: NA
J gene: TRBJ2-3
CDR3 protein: CASTIKDRHTDTQYF
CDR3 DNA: TGTGCCAGCACCATTAAGGACAGGCACACAGATACGCAGTATTTT

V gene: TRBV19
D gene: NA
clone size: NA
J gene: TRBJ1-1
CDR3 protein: CASSIDRTNTEAFF
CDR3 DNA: TGTGCCAGTAGTATCGACAGGACAAACACTGAAGCTTTCTTT

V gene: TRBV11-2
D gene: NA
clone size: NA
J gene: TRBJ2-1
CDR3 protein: CASSLVRAEQFF
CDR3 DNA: TGTGCCAGCAGCTTAGTCCGCGCTGAGCAGTTCTTC

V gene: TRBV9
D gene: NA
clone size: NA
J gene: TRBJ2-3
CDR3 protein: CASSVGGAPTTDTQYF
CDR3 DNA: TGTGCCAGCAGCGTAGGAGGGGCCCCCACCACAGATACGCAGTATTTT

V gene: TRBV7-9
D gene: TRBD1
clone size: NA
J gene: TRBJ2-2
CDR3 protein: CASSHGTGGLGELFF
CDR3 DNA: TGTGCCAGCAGCCACGGGACAGGGGGCCTCGGGGAGCTGTTTTTT

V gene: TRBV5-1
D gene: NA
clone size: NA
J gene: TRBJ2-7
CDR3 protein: CASSLRSGTTYEQYF
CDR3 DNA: TGCGCCAGCAGCTTACGGTCCGGGACCACCTACGAGCAGTACTTC

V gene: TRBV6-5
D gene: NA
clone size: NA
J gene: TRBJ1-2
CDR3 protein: CASSYAEARGYYGYTF
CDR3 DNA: TGTGCCAGCAGTTACGCGGAGGCGAGAGGCTACTATGGCTACACCTTC

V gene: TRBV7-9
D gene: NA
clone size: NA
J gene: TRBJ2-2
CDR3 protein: CASSLGTAGATGELFF
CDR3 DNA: TGTGCCAGCAGCTTAGGGACGGCGGGGGCCACCGGGGAGCTGTTTTTT

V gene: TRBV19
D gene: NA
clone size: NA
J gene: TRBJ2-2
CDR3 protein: CASSVRNTGELFF
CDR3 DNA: TGTGCCAGTAGTGTGCGGAACACCGGGGAGCTGTTTTTT

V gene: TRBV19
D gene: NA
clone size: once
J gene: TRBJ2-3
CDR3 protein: CASSTPRGPTDTQYF
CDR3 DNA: TGTGCCAGTAGTACCCCCCGGGGCCCCACAGATACGCAGTATTTT

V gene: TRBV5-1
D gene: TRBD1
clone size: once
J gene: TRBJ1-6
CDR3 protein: CASSLADRDNSPLHF
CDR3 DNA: TGCGCCAGCAGCTTGGCGGACAGGGACAATTCACCCCTCCACTTT

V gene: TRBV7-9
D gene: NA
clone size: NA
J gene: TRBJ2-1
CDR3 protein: CASSPTRLHVGEQFF
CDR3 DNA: TGTGCCAGCAGCCCCACTCGGCTACATGTAGGTGAGCAGTTCTTC

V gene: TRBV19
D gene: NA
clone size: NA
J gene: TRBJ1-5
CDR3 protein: CASSKWNQPQHF
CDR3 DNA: TGTGCCAGTAGTAAGTGGAATCAGCCCCAGCATTTT

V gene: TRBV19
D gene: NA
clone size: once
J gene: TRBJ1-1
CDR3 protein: CASSIGSTTEAFF
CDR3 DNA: TGTGCCAGTAGTATCGGAAGTACCACTGAAGCTTTCTTT

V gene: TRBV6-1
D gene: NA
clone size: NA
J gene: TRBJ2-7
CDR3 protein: CASFYEQYF
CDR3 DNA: TGTGCCAGCTTCTACGAGCAGTACTTC

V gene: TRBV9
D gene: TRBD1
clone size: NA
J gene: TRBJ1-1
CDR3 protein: CASSTRTGLPTEAFF
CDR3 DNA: TGTGCCAGCAGCACGCGGACAGGGTTGCCCACTGAAGCTTTCTTT

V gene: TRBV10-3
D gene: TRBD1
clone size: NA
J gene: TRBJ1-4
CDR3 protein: CAISEQAGGEKLFF
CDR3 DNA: TGTGCCATCAGTGAACAGGCAGGGGGGGAAAAACTGTTTTTT

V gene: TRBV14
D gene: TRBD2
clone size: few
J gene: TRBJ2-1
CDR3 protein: CASSPILAGVRYNEQFF
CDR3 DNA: TGTGCCAGCAGCCCGATTTTAGCGGGTGTTAGGTACAATGAGCAGTTCTTC

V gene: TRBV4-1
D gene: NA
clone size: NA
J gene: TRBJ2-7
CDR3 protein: CASSPTAGATSSSYEQYF
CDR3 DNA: TGCGCCAGCAGCCCGACGGCAGGGGCCACCTCGAGCTCCTACGAGCAGTACTTC

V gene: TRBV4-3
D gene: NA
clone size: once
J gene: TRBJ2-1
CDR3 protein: CASSQDRTGNEQFF
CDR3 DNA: TGCGCCAGCAGCCAAGATCGCACGGGAAATGAGCAGTTCTTC

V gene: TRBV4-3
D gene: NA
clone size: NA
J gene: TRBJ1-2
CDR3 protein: CASSQGETGYGYTF
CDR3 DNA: TGCGCCAGCAGCCAAGGAGAGACAGGATATGGCTACACCTTC

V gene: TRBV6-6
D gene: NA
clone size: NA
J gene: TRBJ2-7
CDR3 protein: CASSPGTLSSYEQYF
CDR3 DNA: TGTGCCAGCAGTCCCGGGACACTCAGCTCCTACGAGCAGTACTTC

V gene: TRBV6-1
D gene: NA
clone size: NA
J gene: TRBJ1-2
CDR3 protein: CASSERGGYTF
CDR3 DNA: TGTGCCAGCAGTGAAAGAGGCGGCTACACCTTC

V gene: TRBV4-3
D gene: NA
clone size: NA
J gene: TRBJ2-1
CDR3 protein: CASSQHLGEQFF
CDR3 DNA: TGCGCCAGCAGCCAGCACCTCGGGGAGCAGTTCTTC

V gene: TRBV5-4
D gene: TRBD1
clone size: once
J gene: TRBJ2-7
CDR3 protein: CASSLGTASSYEQYF
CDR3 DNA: TGTGCCAGCAGCTTAGGGACAGCCAGCTCCTACGAGCAGTACTTC

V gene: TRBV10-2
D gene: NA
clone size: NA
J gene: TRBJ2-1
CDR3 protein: CASRVQGNEYNEQFF
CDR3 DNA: TGCGCCAGCAGGGTTCAGGGTAATGAATACAATGAGCAGTTCTTC

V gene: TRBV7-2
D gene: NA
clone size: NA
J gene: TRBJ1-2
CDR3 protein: CASSTPPNYGYTF
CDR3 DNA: TGTGCCAGCAGCACTCCGCCTAACTATGGCTACACCTTC

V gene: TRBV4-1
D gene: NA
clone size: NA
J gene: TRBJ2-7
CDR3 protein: CASSQEWGRNEQYF
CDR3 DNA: TGCGCCAGCAGCCAAGAATGGGGTCGGAACGAGCAGTACTTC

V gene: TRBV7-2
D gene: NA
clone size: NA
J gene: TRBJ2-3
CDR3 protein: CASSPMAADTQYF
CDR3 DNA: TGTGCCAGCAGCCCCATGGCGGCAGATACGCAGTATTTT

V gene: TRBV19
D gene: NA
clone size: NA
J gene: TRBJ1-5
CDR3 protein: CASSPQGYWDQPQHF
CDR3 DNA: TGTGCCAGTAGTCCACAAGGTTATTGGGATCAGCCCCAGCATTTT

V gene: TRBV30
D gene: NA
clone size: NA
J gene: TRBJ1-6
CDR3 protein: CAWSVGGSPLHF
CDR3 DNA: TGTGCCTGGAGTGTCGGGGGTTCACCCCTCCACTTT

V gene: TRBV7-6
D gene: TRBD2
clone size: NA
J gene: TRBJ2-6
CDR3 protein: CASSLVAGASSGANVLTF
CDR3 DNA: TGTGCCAGCAGCTTAGTAGCGGGGGCGAGTTCTGGGGCCAACGTCCTGACTTTC

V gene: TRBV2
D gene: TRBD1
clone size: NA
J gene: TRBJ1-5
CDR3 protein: CASSGDRGGNQPQHF
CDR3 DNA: TGTGCCAGCAGTGGGGACAGGGGCGGCAATCAGCCCCAGCATTTT

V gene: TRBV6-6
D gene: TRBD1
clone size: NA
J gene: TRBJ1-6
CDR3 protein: CASSYSGTANSPLHF
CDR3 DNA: TGTGCCAGCAGTTATTCAGGGACAGCTAATTCACCCCTCCACTTT

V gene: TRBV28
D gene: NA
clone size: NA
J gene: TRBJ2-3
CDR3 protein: CASSLAGTDTQYF
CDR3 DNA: TGTGCCAGCAGTTTGGCAGGCACAGATACGCAGTATTTT

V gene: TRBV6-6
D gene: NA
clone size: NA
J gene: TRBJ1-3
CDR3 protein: CASTKGSSGNTIYF
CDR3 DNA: TGTGCCAGCACTAAAGGGTCTTCTGGAAACACCATATATTTT

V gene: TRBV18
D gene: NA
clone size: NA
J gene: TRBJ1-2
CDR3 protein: CASSPDGLYGYTF
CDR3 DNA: TGTGCCAGCTCACCGGACGGTCTCTATGGCTACACCTTC

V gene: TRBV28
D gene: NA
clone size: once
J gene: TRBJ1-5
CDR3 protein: CASSRVTAAPNQPQHF
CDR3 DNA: TGTGCCAGCAGCCGCGTGACAGCCGCCCCCAATCAGCCCCAGCATTTT

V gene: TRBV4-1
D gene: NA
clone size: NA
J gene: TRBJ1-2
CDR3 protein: CASSQEHPGKYGYTF
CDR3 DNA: TGCGCCAGCAGCCAAGAGCATCCGGGTAAATATGGCTACACCTTC

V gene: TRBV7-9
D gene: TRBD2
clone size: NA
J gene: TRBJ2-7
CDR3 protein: CASSPRTSGYYEQYF
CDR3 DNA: TGTGCCAGCAGCCCTCGGACTAGCGGGTACTACGAGCAGTACTTC

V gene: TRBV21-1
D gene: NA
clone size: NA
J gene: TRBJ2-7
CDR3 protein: CASSKRQGAHEQYF
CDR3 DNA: TGTGCCAGCAGCAAACGACAGGGGGCCCACGAGCAGTACTTC

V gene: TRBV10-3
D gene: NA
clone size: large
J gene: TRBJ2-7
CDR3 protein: CAISESQSVSYEQYF
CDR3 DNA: TGTGCCATCAGTGAATCACAGTCCGTCTCCTACGAGCAGTACTTC

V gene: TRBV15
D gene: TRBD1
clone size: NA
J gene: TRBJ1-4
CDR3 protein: CATSRRGDSGEKLFF
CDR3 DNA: TGTGCCACCAGCAGGAGGGGGGACAGTGGGGAAAAACTGTTTTTT

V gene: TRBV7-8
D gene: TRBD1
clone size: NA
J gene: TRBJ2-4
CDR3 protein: CASSLKGAWDIQYF
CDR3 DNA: TGTGCCAGCAGCTTGAAGGGGGCATGGGACATTCAGTACTTC

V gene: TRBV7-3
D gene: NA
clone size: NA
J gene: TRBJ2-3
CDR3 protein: CASSLYAGGTDTQYF
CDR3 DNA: TGTGCCAGCAGCTTATACGCAGGGGGCACAGATACGCAGTATTTT